This T cell receptor (beta chain) is from a study of cytomegalovirus exposure and HLA in healthy donors (dated by TCRdb to about 2017). About the full investigation: An earlier analysis of roughly 500 of the donors reported about 260 Gb of sequence data and roughly 120 million unique TCR beta sequences obtained from about 179 million T cells. In a later genetic analysis, genome-wide SNP genotypes for 398 of the 666 donors were used, and that subset was treated as a discovery cohort. Besides the first cohort of roughly 700 subjects, a separate validation cohort made up of some 110 different subjects was used. An early release that covered more than 550 HLA-typed donors contained approximately 300 gigabases of sequencing data and 85 million to 100 million unique TCR sequences. Alongside the repertoire data, information on donor age, sex, ethnicity and CMV serostatus was compiled. The number of donors typed differed by locus, with about 629-640 for A, B, C, DRB1 and DQB1, approximately 500 for DQA1, 600 to 610 for DPA1, and approximately 470 for DPB1. To decide whether each TCR beta V gene segment behaved as functional or pseudogenic, an earlier analysis of fewer than 750 of the donors relied on high-throughput TCR beta sequencing. Of the 300 to 450 genotyped donors, 75% to 85% were placed in the genetic ancestry cluster associated with self-reported Caucasian donors. The study was designed to test whether signatures of past pathogen exposure could be identified by cataloging public T cell receptors. Every discovery cohort repertoire had been produced on one sequencing platform. Across some 400 genotyped donors of the cohort, an average of roughly 250,000 unique TCR beta nucleotide sequences per donor were sequenced, and 15% to 20% of those sequences were non-productive. HLA typing covered class I and class II loci at four-digit resolution. The study profiled the T cell repertoires of 550 to 700 subjects by immunosequencing and related them to cytomegalovirus serostatus. A later analysis re-examined previously published TCR beta repertoires from hundreds of donors and added high-resolution HLA genotyping to investigate patterns of TCR occurrence. Five DR-DQ haplotypes were treated as single units for association and clustering because of strong linkage in the cohort. In the later analysis, no new phenotypic data were used to find candidate immune exposures; instead, reliance was placed on TCR beta sequences and their occurrence across donors. To predict cytomegalovirus infection status, the study combined high-throughput TCR immunosequencing, statistical association of individual TCRs with disease status, and machine learning.

Paper-wide results and their limitations: A group of highly shared sequence variants was considered likely to be a technical artifact of the sequencing pipeline. Because the 87-base-pair reads could not distinguish some IMGT-functional V segments, including TRBV6-2 and TRBV6-3, those segments were excluded. Because HLA typing was missing for some donors at each locus, association tests included only the typed subset. Immune exposure information for the cohort was limited to CMV serostatus. According to a later genetic analysis, donors in an Asian-associated ancestry cluster had fewer N-insertions in productive TCRs than the approximately 610-donor mean. In an earlier analysis of approximately 590 of the donors, most TCR beta V segments appeared in productive rearrangements about 87% or about 30% of the time, broadly matching IMGT annotations. Linkage disequilibrium might explain the correlated functional status among segregating V segments, but an unknown experimental factor could not be ruled out. The presence/absence analyses assumed that sequencing depth was roughly uniform across donors, and that assumption may not be true. According to a later analysis, parvovirus B19, influenza, CMV and Epstein-Barr virus appeared linked to several top co-occurrence clusters. Because counts were too low, roughly 18 rarely observed V segments, including chromosome 9 orphons, were left out of the earlier analysis of 500 to 750 of the donors. The study gave a list of some 150 TCR beta chains associated with cytomegalovirus. In a later analysis, most CMV-associated TCR beta chains were found to appear HLA-restricted, with HLA associations seemingly driven largely by CMV exposure. A further reported finding was that TCR beta sequences accurately predicted the HLA-A and HLA-B alleles for most subjects in the first cohort. Three of the identified cytomegalovirus-associated TCR beta chains were confirmed in vitro to be specific for cytomegalovirus antigens. Across donors, most TCR sequences were observed very rarely, whereas some public TCRs were present in many individuals. According to a later analysis, TCR association rates differed among HLA loci, with DRB1 alleles showing the most associated TCRs and HLA-C alleles showing the fewest. Strong co-occurrence of HLA alleles, especially DR and DQ, made assigning TCR associations to individual alleles difficult. In both the original and validation cohorts, the classifier was reported to diagnose cytomegalovirus status with high specificity and sensitivity. This cohort had only TCR beta chains sequenced, and the lack of alpha or paired-chain data limited which features could be detected. In a later analysis, HLA-associated TCR beta chains showed more clonal expansion and lower generation probabilities than non-associated chains that were equally common. A later analysis associated 15,000 or so TCR beta sequences with specific HLA alleles at a false discovery rate of 0.05. The authors suggested that the approach could potentially be generalized to other disease states and immunological phenotypes. In a later genetic analysis, a missense DCLRE1C variant was associated with V-gene and J-gene trimming of TCR beta chains, and the association was replicated in an independent cohort.

The cohort consisted of some 670 healthy bone marrow donors. At the time of sampling, all cohort members were nominally healthy, though unrecorded immune exposures were likely present. The donor tested CMV seropositive and was one of the 289 seropositive cohort members. Every donor gave a peripheral blood sample, and the peripheral blood mononuclear cells from that sample were used for TCR beta sequencing. Genomic DNA extraction from the blood cell samples was performed with the Qiagen DNeasy Blood Extraction Kit. Of note for this clone: Its antigen specificity is not known. Base qualities are not at hand, and no much larger clone is one base apart.

Preparation of the library involved the immunoSEQ multiplex PCR assay. For the multiplex PCR, a mixture combining 60 forward primers for TCR Vbeta segments and 13 reverse primers for TCR Jbeta segments was used. Amplification of the CDR3 region of rearranged TCR beta genes was performed with a multiplex PCR assay on genomic DNA. The Illumina HiSeq System was used to sequence the amplified TCR beta libraries as 87-base-pair reads. The original pipeline was this. A later analysis counted about 82 million unique TCR beta chains across the 550 to 800 repertoires, and roughly 9.9 million of these chains were shared by at least two donors. Raw reads were error-corrected and collapsed into unique sequences with a nearest-neighbor algorithm that merged closely related sequences to remove PCR and sequencing errors. Alignment of CDR3 sequences to IMGT reference sequences was used to assign V, D and J gene segments. For a sequence to be retained, at least a six-nucleotide match to both a V gene segment and a J gene segment was required. A rearrangement was called productive if the CDR3 had no stop codons and remained in frame with V and J, and every other rearrangement was called non-productive. Following IMGT convention, CDR3 was defined as the stretch from the second conserved V-encoded cysteine up to the conserved J-encoded phenylalanine. The earlier analysis of some 580 of the donors excluded any sequence lacking an unambiguous match to a single V gene segment. An earlier analysis of 587 of the donors classified V segments as functional when productive rearrangements were above 56.7% and as segregating when the standard deviation between donors was above 5%. A statistical classification framework was built for diagnosing cytomegalovirus status from the catalog of TCR beta chain sequences. V and J gene assignment, in a later analysis, came from comparing TCR nucleotide sequences with IMGT/GENE-DB human TR gene sequences. In a later analysis, CDR3 sequences and most-parsimonious VDJ recombination scenarios were assigned using the TCRdist pipeline. A later analysis defined each TCR beta chain by its CDR3 amino acid sequence plus V-gene family, and excluded reads lacking a unique V-gene family. As a way to deal with suspected cross-contamination and a sequencing artifact, a later analysis dropped hundreds of nucleotide sequences that were highly shared and had low generation probability. In a later analysis, a clonal expansion index was calculated for each public chain from normalized within-repertoire ranks of inferred template counts. A later analysis computed generation probabilities with a VDJ recombination model fitted to out-of-frame rearrangements, and checked the results against IGoR. In a later analysis, TCR-TCR, TCR-HLA and TCR-CMV co-occurrence was scored with hypergeometric tests, and a repertoire-size bias correction was applied to TCR pairs. False discovery rates were estimated in a later analysis by permuting HLA or CMV assignments 20 times. In a later analysis, co-occurring TCRs were grouped using DBSCAN, and TCRdist sequence similarity was added for clustering within HLA-allele-positive subsets. For co-occurrence clustering, repertoires with fewer than 30,000 or more than 120,000 public chains were excluded, along with roughly five repertoires with anomalous nucleotide sharing. TCRdb holds this immuneACCESS table with in-frame rearrangements only. Some clones are missing; in checked studies, unresolved V genes explain under half, and the rest has no known cause. The DNA gave D and trimming, while V, J and clone size come from that table. The sample includes about 82,000 clones, with approximately 68% observed a single time. In total, the top ten clones hold roughly 21% of the sample.

Including the terminal cysteine and phenylalanine, the CDR3 comprises 14 residues. Of the read, only the CDR3 DNA is kept; its 42 bases are in frame from base 1. V is trimmed back by 0 bases and J by 5 bases, and the junction contains 3 bases that no gene match accounts for. Sequences SGHTA (CDR1) and FQGTGA (CDR2) are obtained from the germline V gene. The receptor's source is a woman in her forties or fifties in good health and CMV-seropositive. This chain joins TRBV7-3 to TRBJ2-7, with TRBD1 identical over 8 junction bases. The sequencing input was PBMCs. Here is the DNA: TGTGCCAGCAGCTTAACGGACAGGGCTAACGAGCAGTACTTC. Translation gives CASSLTDRANEQYF. The variable domain in full, with residues beyond the CDR3 obtained from the reference TRBV7-3 and TRBJ2-7 genes, is GAGVSQTPSNKVTEKGKYVELRCDPISGHTALYWYRQSLGQGPEFLIYFQGTGAADDSGLPNDRFFAVRPEGSVSTLKIQRTERGDSAVYLCASSLTDRANEQYFGPGTRLTVT.